This T cell receptor (beta chain) was observed in a study of T cells in Graves' hyperthyroidism and ophthalmopathy. Study-wide results and caveats: Blood held most thyroid clonotypes expanded above 0.001 frequency. In validation, the model predicted ophthalmopathy. These predictions came a median approximately six months before onset. Separating ophthalmopathy from stable hyperthyroidism was achieved by a 13 V-J model.

CDR3 size: 16 residues. V gave up 1 base and J gave up 4 bases; unmatched junction bases: 6. Germline V lookup: CDR1 SGDLS, CDR2 YYNGEE. Amplification yielded TCR beta CDR3 regions, with RNA transcripts as the source. HTBI primers were the set used in a first-round RT-PCR of the TCR CDR3. TCRdb independently ran MiXCR on the multiplex PCR reads; one entry per CDR3 protein. This sample has hundreds of thousands of distinct CDR3 sequences; over 15% occur once, and the top ten carry more than 15%. This clonotype was picked up many times. The antigen is unknown. The rearrangement links TRBV9 to TRBJ2-7, with TRBD2 matching over 12 bases. The TCR comes from a woman between 18 and 30 years old with Graves' hyperthyroidism. The sample was blood. The chain's CDR3 is CASSVSTSGRFYEQYF. Here the CDR3 DNA reads TGTGCCAGCAGCGTATCTACTAGCGGGAGGTTTTACGAGCAGTACTTC.